These 15 T cell receptor beta chains were all obtained from the same sample, sequenced in a study of OX40 agonist ivuxolimab in advanced cancers. Sequenced by immunoSEQ multiplex PCR; TCRdb stores in-frame clones only, minus some. The sample shows approximately 58,000 clones, about four fifths of them seen only once. The starting material was CD4+ or CD8+ T cells sorted from blood, obtained in a trial of the OX40 agonist ivuxolimab. The receptors here all came from an adult with an advanced solid tumor such as melanoma, head and neck, liver or kidney cancer.

The chain couples TRBV4-1 to TRBJ1-1; D remains ambiguous. Trimming pared 1 base from V and 10 bases from J, leaving 19 bases between. The CDR3 loop spans 15 amino acids. Germline loops: CDR1 MGHRA, CDR2 YSYEKL. The CDR3 region has the DNA TGCGCCAGCAGCCAAGGGGCGGGATTGCAAATGGGAGCTTTCTTT. This gives the protein CASSQGAGLQMGAFF.

The V and J genes are TRBV6-5 and TRBJ1-2; 7 bases line up with TRBD1. The germline CDR1 and CDR2 sequences are MNHEY and SVGAGI. The trim removed 6 bases at V and 4 bases at J, leaving 8 bases unmatched. The CDR3 consists of 14 residues. The CDR3 DNA is TGTGCCAGCAGCCCAGGGGGGAAGACCTATGGCTACACCTTC. Amino acid sequence: CASSPGGKTYGYTF.

The chain is built from TRBV6-6 and TRBJ2-3; D is unresolved. V lost 3 bases and J lost 2, with 9 bases in between. Germline values: CDR1 MNHNY, CDR2 SVGAGI (reference sequence). The CDR3 is made up of 14 amino acids. This chain's CDR3 is CASSYSLFTDTQYF. The DNA for the CDR3 is TGTGCCAGCAGTTATAGCCTTTTCACAGATACGCAGTATTTT.

The chain links TRBV19 to TRBJ1-5; D ambiguous. This CDR3 is 13 amino acids long. V shed 0 bases and J shed 3 bases, with 3 bases lying between them. Germline V gene data show CDR1 as LNHDA and CDR2 as SQIVND (reference sequence). CDR3 sequence reads: CASSIEDNQPQHF. For the CDR3, the DNA is TGTGCCAGTAGTATAGAGGACAATCAGCCCCAGCATTTT.

About this clone: The junction and the germline gene differ at one end; a read error may be behind it. The chain uses TRBV4-2 and TRBJ2-7; tentative D call: TRBD2 (6 bases). Looked up from germline, CDR1 is LGHNA and CDR2 is YNFKEQ. CDR3 size: 15 residues. This CDR3 is CASSQDSPEVGGLDF. The CDR3 DNA is TGTGCCAGCAGCCAAGATAGCCCCGAAGTGGGGGGTCTGGACTTC.

The V and J genes are TRBV29-1 and TRBJ1-1; D is unclear. In germline, CDR1 is SQVTM, CDR2 ANQGSEA. Trimming pared 6 bases from V and 0 bases from J, leaving 17 bases between. The CDR3 is 15 residues long. In DNA, the CDR3 is TGCAGCGTGAAACCCGGTGCGGGGATGAACACTGAAGCTTTCTTT. Translation gives CSVKPGAGMNTEAFF. The variable domain in full, completed from reference TRBV29-1 and TRBJ1-1, reads SAVISQKPSRDICQRGTSLTIQCQVDSQVTMMFWYRQQPGQSLTLIATANQGSEATYESGFVIDKFPISRPNLTFSTLTVSNMSPEDSSIYLCSVKPGAGMNTEAFFGQGTRLTVV.

The chain combines TRBV5-1 with TRBJ2-7, with D hard to call. The germline V gene encodes CDR1 SGHRS and CDR2 YFSETQ. The CDR3 sequence is 13 residues long. Trimming cost V 0 bases and J 4 bases, with 8 bases left between them. The CDR3 DNA reads TGCGCCAGCAGCTTGGGCACAATATACGAGCAGTACTTC. Its translation is CASSLGTIYEQYF. Filled out from reference TRBV5-1 and TRBJ2-7, the complete variable domain reads KAGVTQTPRYLIKTRGQQVTLSCSPISGHRSVSWYQQTPGQGLQFLFEYFSETQRNKGNFPGRFSGRQFSNSRSEMNVSTLELGDSALYLCASSLGTIYEQYFGPGTRLTVT.

V gene TRBV27 combines with J gene TRBJ2-5, with TRBD2 as a possible D gene (7 bases). Germline V lookup: CDR1 MNHEY, CDR2 SMNVEV (reference sequence). The CDR3 contains 16 residues. V lost 1 base to trimming and J lost 0 bases, with 12 bases between them. The CDR3 spells CASSLCEGGYQETQYF. The CDR3 DNA sequence: TGTGCCAGCAGTTTATGTGAGGGGGGGTACCAAGAGACCCAGTACTTC.

CDR3 coding DNA: TGTGCCAGCAGTCCCCCGCCGGGACAGGCGTACAATGAGCAGTTCTTC. Residues: CASSPPPGQAYNEQFF. The chain is built from TRBV2 and TRBJ2-1, with TRBD1 matching 8 bases. There are 16 residues in the CDR3. Trimming at V came to 5 bases and at J to 4 bases, leaving 10 bases not matched to a gene. The V gene's germline CDR1 is SNHLY and CDR2 FYNNEI.

This clone appeared a few times. The chain uses TRBV6-6 and TRBJ2-7; D unresolved. CDR1 MNHNY and CDR2 SVGAGI come from the germline V gene (reference sequence). Trimming took off 2 bases at V and 4 bases at J, with 3 bases between the two ends. The CDR3 has 11 residues. The CDR3 protein is CASSYLYEQYF. The CDR3 DNA reads TGTGCCAGCAGTTACCTTTACGAGCAGTACTTC.

The chain uses TRBV7-9 and TRBJ1-1; D ambiguous. The germline gives CDR1 SEHNR, CDR2 FQNEAQ (reference sequence). Trimming removed 5 bases from V and 6 bases from J, with 13 bases in between. This CDR3 is built from 13 residues. As DNA, the CDR3 is TGTGCCAGCAGCCATAACGTAGAGGCTGAAGCTTTCTTT. It translates to CASSHNVEAEAFF.

This chain uses TRBV19 with TRBJ1-5; TRBD1 aligns across 7 bases. The CDR3 extends over 16 amino acids. Germline V gene sequence: CDR1 LNHDA, CDR2 SQIVND (reference sequence). V dropped 4 bases and J dropped 2; count of bases not matched to a gene: 8. This CDR3 is CASSTAQGKRNQPQHF. In nucleotides, the CDR3 is TGTGCCAGTAGTACCGCACAGGGGAAGCGCAATCAGCCCCAGCATTTT.

This chain links TRBV6-6 with TRBJ1-5; D remains unclear. The V gene's germline CDR1 is MNHNY and CDR2 SVGAGI (reference sequence). The CDR3 covers 14 residues. The V end was cut by 5 bases, the J end by 7 bases, with 15 bases between. For the CDR3, the DNA is TGTGCCAGCAGTCCCTCCCCGGCTAGCCAGCCCCAGCATTTT. Translated, it gives CASSPSPASQPQHF.

The V call is TRBV5-1, the J call TRBJ2-1, with D possibly matching TRBD1 (6 bases). Germline CDR1 SGHRS, CDR2 YFSETQ. This CDR3 has 13 residues. The germline V and J ends were trimmed by 1 base and 6 bases, with 8 bases remaining between them. The CDR3 region has the DNA TGCGCCAGCAGCTTGCCGACAGGCAATGAGCAGTTCTTC. Amino acids: CASSLPTGNEQFF.

The chain uses TRBV28 and TRBJ1-6; D unclear. V was pared by 2 bases and J by 0 bases, with 11 bases between. CDR1 and CDR2 from the germline V gene are MDHEN and SYDVKM. This CDR3 has 17 amino acids. The CDR3 DNA reads as TGTGCCAGCAGTTTAAGGGTCGATAGCTCCTATAATTCACCCCTCCACTTT. It encodes CASSLRVDSSYNSPLHF.